The 26 T cell receptor beta chains below all came from one sample that was sequenced in a study of T-cell memory formation after mild COVID-19. MiXCR, run by TCRdb on the 5' RACE reads, gives a single entry per CDR3 protein. Of approximately 150,000 distinct CDR3 sequences in the sample, around 13% were seen once. The specimen sequenced was PBMCs or a T cell subset sorted from them (not recorded which). These receptors all stem from an adult woman who had mild COVID-19 (a few samples of this study predate the infection). Cell type and time point are not known.

CDR3: CSAREVGGRGNGYTF. The CDR3 nucleotides are TGCAGTGCTAGAGAAGTGGGGGGGCGCGGTAATGGCTACACCTTC. This sequence joins TRBV20-1 and TRBJ1-2, with a weak D call TRBD1 (6 bases). V dropped 0 bases and J dropped 6 bases, with 17 bases sitting between them. Germline assignment: CDR1 DFQATT and CDR2 SNEGSKA (reference sequence). The CDR3 contains 15 residues.

The rearrangement links TRBV11-2 to TRBJ1-2; 9 nucleotides align to TRBD1. CDR1 is SGHAT and CDR2 is FQNNGV in the germline V gene. With V trimmed by 4 bases and J by 3 bases, 3 bases remained unmatched. This CDR3 spans 14 amino acids. CDR3 sequence: CASSYWTGDYGYTF. The CDR3 DNA reads TGTGCCAGCAGCTATTGGACAGGGGACTATGGCTACACCTTC. The full variable domain, rest sourced from reference TRBV11-2 and TRBJ1-2, is EAGVAQSPRYKIIEKRQSVAFWCNPISGHATLYWYQQILGQGPKLLIQFQNNGVVDDSQLPKDRFSAERLKGVDSTLKIQPAKLEDSAVYLCASSYWTGDYGYTFGSGTRLTVV.

V gene TRBV7-9 combines with J gene TRBJ2-5; no definite D call. Trimming removed 3 bases at V and 5 bases at J, with 7 bases between. Germline V gives CDR1 SEHNR, CDR2 FQNEAQ (reference sequence). The CDR3 extends over 12 amino acids. The chain's CDR3 is CASSFLMETQYF. CDR3 coding DNA: TGTGCCAGCAGCTTCCTGATGGAGACCCAGTACTTC. Full variable domain (outside the CDR3, taken from reference TRBV7-9 and TRBJ2-5): DTGVSQNPRHKITKRGQNVTFRCDPISEHNRLYWYRQTLGQGPEFLTYFQNEAQLEKSRLLSDRFSAERPKGSFSTLEIQRTEQGDSAMYLCASSFLMETQYFGPGTRLLVL.

The rearrangement uses TRBV6-5 and TRBJ2-1, with D possibly TRBD1 on 6 matching bases. The germline gives CDR1 MNHEY, CDR2 SVGAGI. V lost 5 bases, J lost 1 base, and 18 bases lay in between. The CDR3 has 17 residues. CDR3 region: CASSRLIPTGSYNEQFF. The CDR3 bases are TGTGCCAGCAGTCGCCTTATACCAACAGGGTCCTACAATGAGCAGTTCTTC.

This clonotype occurred a few times. The chain recombines TRBV10-3 with TRBJ2-1; perhaps TRBD2 as D (5 bases). Trimming took 3 bases from V and 9 from J, leaving 15 bases between them. Germline values: CDR1 ENHRY, CDR2 SYGVKD. The CDR3 runs 14 residues. CDR3 amino acids: CAISDRGLWAEQFF. In DNA, the CDR3 is TGTGCCATCAGTGACCGGGGTTTGTGGGCTGAGCAGTTCTTC.

This clonotype was observed a few times. CDR3: CASSHPGLAASEQYF. The CDR3, as DNA: TGTGCCAGCAGCCATCCCGGACTAGCGGCCTCCGAGCAGTACTTC. The V call is TRBV3-1, the J call TRBJ2-7; 10 positions match TRBD2. J lost 6 bases, V lost 3 bases, and 8 bases had no gene match. Germline values: CDR1 LGHDT, CDR2 YNNKEL (reference sequence). The CDR3 spans 15 residues.

The table lists this clonotype with many counts. V is TRBV2 and J is TRBJ2-1, with 13 bases lining up with TRBD2. Germline-derived CDR1 and CDR2 are SNHLY and FYNNEI. The CDR3 runs to 17 residues. V dropped 4 bases and J dropped 6; count of bases not matched to a gene: 9. CDR3: CASSAPGLAGIPNEQFF. In nucleotides, the CDR3 is TGTGCCAGCAGTGCCCCGGGACTAGCGGGGATTCCCAATGAGCAGTTCTTC.

The CDR3 sequence is CSAREGVSYNSPLHF. The CDR3 DNA is TGCAGTGCTAGAGAGGGGGTCTCCTATAATTCACCCCTCCACTTT. The gene calls are TRBV20-1 and TRBJ1-6; possible D gene TRBD1, 5 bases. The CDR3 has 15 residues. V was clipped by 0 bases and J by 0 bases, with 6 bases between them. CDR1 DFQATT and CDR2 SNEGSKA come from the germline V gene (reference sequence).

This clonotype has a handful of counts. This sequence joins TRBV2 and TRBJ2-2; no definite D call. The length of the CDR3 is 12 residues. Trimming shortened V by 11 bases and J by 5 bases, and 12 bases separated the two germline ends. Germline loops: CDR1 SNHLY, CDR2 FYNNEI. In DNA form, the CDR3 reads TGTGCCTGCCTTCGTGGGACCGGGGAGCTGTTTTTT. Its translation is CACLRGTGELFF.

There are a few counts of this clonotype. The chain joins TRBV9 to TRBJ2-5; possible D gene TRBD1, 6 bases. V was pared by 3 bases and J by 2 bases, with 14 bases between. The CDR3 totals 15 residues. The germline V gene encodes CDR1 SGDLS and CDR2 YYNGEE. CDR3 protein: CASSARLGAQETQYF. The CDR3 coding sequence is TGTGCCAGCAGCGCCCGACTGGGGGCGCAAGAGACCCAGTACTTC.

The rearrangement links TRBV7-2 to TRBJ2-1; 9 bases match TRBD1. Trimming at V came to 4 bases and at J to 5 bases, leaving 6 bases not matched to a gene. This CDR3 has 15 amino acids. Germline CDR1 and CDR2: SGHTA and FQGNSA. The CDR3 sequence: CASSWDREWNNEQFF. CDR3 nucleotide sequence: TGTGCCAGCAGCTGGGACAGGGAGTGGAACAATGAGCAGTTCTTC.

This clonotype was counted between two and nine times. The chain recombines TRBV9 with TRBJ2-7; 7 bases are a match to TRBD1. J lost 0 bases, V lost 4 bases, and 7 bases had no gene match. The length of the CDR3 is 15 residues. Germline V gene lookup returns CDR1 SGDLS and CDR2 YYNGEE. The CDR3 sequence: CASSPGQRSSYEQYF. DNA of the CDR3: TGTGCCAGCAGCCCGGGACAGAGAAGCTCCTACGAGCAGTACTTC.

This clonotype was seen many times. This chain connects TRBV12-3 or TRBV12-4 to TRBJ2-7; D unresolved. The V end was cut by 0 bases, the J end by 8 bases, with 8 bases between. The length of the CDR3 is 12 residues. The DNA of the CDR3 is TGTGCCAGCAGTTTAGCGCTGGGAAAGCAGTACTTC. Encoded protein: CASSLALGKQYF.

The chain links TRBV19 to TRBJ1-5, with D tentatively TRBD1 (5 bases). The CDR3 is 14 residues long. With 8 bases removed from V and 0 bases from J, the gap between germline ends came to 11 bases. Germline CDR1 reads LNHDA; CDR2 reads SQIVND (reference sequence). CDR3 in amino acids: CASSGDYSNQPQHF. CDR3 DNA: TGTGCCAGTTCGGGGGACTATAGCAATCAGCCCCAGCATTTT.

The chain links TRBV5-5 to TRBJ1-6; D is uncertain. V dropped 1 base and J dropped 5 bases, with 13 bases sitting between them. Germline V gene lookup returns CDR1 SGHKS and CDR2 YYEKEE (reference sequence). This CDR3 comprises 16 residues. CDR3 sequence: CASSLRGAADNSPLHF. As DNA, the CDR3 is TGTGCCAGCAGCTTGCGAGGTGCGGCAGATAATTCACCCCTCCACTTT.

This clonotype was observed a few times. This chain joins TRBV27 and TRBJ1-5, with TRBD1 as a possible D gene (6 bases). The germline gives CDR1 MNHEY, CDR2 SMNVEV (reference sequence). The CDR3 has 16 residues. The germline V and J ends were trimmed by 5 bases and 2 bases, with 16 bases remaining between them. The CDR3 reads CASSTYRGAGNQPQHF. The CDR3 coding sequence is TGTGCCAGCAGTACTTATCGGGGGGCTGGCAATCAGCCCCAGCATTTT.

V gene TRBV7-8 combines with J gene TRBJ2-5; weak D call: TRBD2 (5 bases). The CDR3 length is 18 residues. V was clipped by 1 base and J by 7 bases, with 25 bases between them. Germline CDR1 is SGHVS and CDR2 is FQNEAQ. The CDR3 loop reads CASSLGRILAQSGGTQYF. DNA for the CDR3: TGTGCCAGCAGCTTAGGCCGGATTCTAGCCCAAAGTGGTGGGACCCAGTACTTC.

This chain links TRBV20-1 with TRBJ2-1, with a weak D call TRBD2 (5 bases). Trimming shortened V by 2 bases and J by 0 bases, and 11 bases separated the two germline ends. From germline, CDR1 is DFQATT and CDR2 SNEGSKA (reference sequence). The CDR3 totals 15 residues. The chain's CDR3 is CSARSDTSSYNEQFF. In nucleotides, the CDR3 is TGCAGTGCTAGATCAGACACTAGCTCCTACAATGAGCAGTTCTTC.

This clonotype was found a few times. The chain is built from TRBV9 and TRBJ2-3, with D possibly matching TRBD2 (5 bases). Germline V gene sequence: CDR1 SGDLS, CDR2 YYNGEE. The CDR3 loop spans 13 amino acids. V shed 5 bases and J shed 2 bases, with 9 bases lying between them. The CDR3 bases are TGTGCCAGCAGGTCAGCGGACACAGATACGCAGTATTTT. Protein product: CASRSADTDTQYF.

This clonotype was seen only a few times. This chain joins TRBV11-3 and TRBJ2-1; perhaps TRBD2 as D (6 bases). The CDR3 covers 14 residues. The germline V gene has CDR1 SGHNT and CDR2 YENEEA. V lost 3 bases and J lost 5, with 11 bases in between. The CDR3 sequence: CASSLASEHNEQFF. In nucleotides, the CDR3 is TGTGCCAGCAGCTTGGCTAGCGAACACAATGAGCAGTTCTTC.

This clonotype was counted between two and nine times. The genes are TRBV4-1 and TRBJ2-5; TRBD1 matches at 10 bases. The CDR3 runs 15 residues. Germline lookup yields CDR1 MGHRA and CDR2 YSYEKL. The V segment lost 4 bases and the J segment 1 base; nucleotides outside the gene matches: 3. CDR3 coding DNA: TGCGCCAGCAGCCGAGGGACAGGGGCCCAAGAGACCCAGTACTTC. This encodes CASSRGTGAQETQYF.

This clonotype showed up many times. The chain joins TRBV29-1 to TRBJ2-3, with 7 nucleotides matching TRBD1. Germline V gene lookup returns CDR1 SQVTM and CDR2 ANQGSEA. The V gene end was trimmed by 8 bases and the J gene end by 0 bases; junction bases not matched to a gene: 5. This CDR3 region has 13 residues. The CDR3 region has the DNA TGCAGCTTTTGGACAGGAAGCACAGATACGCAGTATTTT. Encoded protein: CSFWTGSTDTQYF.

The chain combines TRBV4-1 with TRBJ2-1, with 10 bases aligning to TRBD1. Germline trimming cut 7 bases from V and 9 bases from J; bases unmatched to any gene: 18. CDR1 and CDR2 (germline): MGHRA, YSYEKL. The CDR3 totals 17 residues. The CDR3 sequence: CASTPNQGQGIRSEQFF. The DNA of the CDR3 is TGCGCCAGCACTCCCAATCAGGGACAGGGGATACGTAGTGAGCAGTTCTTC.

This clonotype was detected only a few times. The chain joins TRBV4-3 to TRBJ1-4; D gene ambiguous. The CDR3 length is 17 residues. Trimming stripped 1 base from V and 7 bases from J, with 19 bases between. Germline V gene lookup returns CDR1 LGHNA and CDR2 YSLEER. CDR3: CASSQGLINGVGEKLFF. The CDR3 DNA follows: TGCGCCAGCAGCCAAGGTCTGATCAATGGGGTTGGTGAAAAACTGTTTTTT.

The chain recombines TRBV6-5 with TRBJ1-2, with D maybe TRBD1 (5 bases). The CDR3 is 15 residues long. The germline V and J ends were trimmed by 0 bases and 4 bases, with 12 bases remaining between them. Germline loops: CDR1 MNHEY, CDR2 SVGAGI. CDR3 amino acids: CASSYSISGVYGYTF. In DNA form, the CDR3 reads TGTGCCAGCAGTTACTCGATTTCGGGGGTCTATGGCTACACCTTC.

The CDR3, as DNA: TGTGCCACCAGTGTCCGGGGACAGCAAGAGACCCAGTACTTC. Translating gives CATSVRGQQETQYF. V is TRBV24-1 and J is TRBJ2-5; 7 nucleotides line up with TRBD1. Germline loops: CDR1 KGHDR, CDR2 SFDVKD. There are 14 residues in the CDR3. The ends lost 5 bases at V and 2 bases at J; junction bases unmatched: 4.